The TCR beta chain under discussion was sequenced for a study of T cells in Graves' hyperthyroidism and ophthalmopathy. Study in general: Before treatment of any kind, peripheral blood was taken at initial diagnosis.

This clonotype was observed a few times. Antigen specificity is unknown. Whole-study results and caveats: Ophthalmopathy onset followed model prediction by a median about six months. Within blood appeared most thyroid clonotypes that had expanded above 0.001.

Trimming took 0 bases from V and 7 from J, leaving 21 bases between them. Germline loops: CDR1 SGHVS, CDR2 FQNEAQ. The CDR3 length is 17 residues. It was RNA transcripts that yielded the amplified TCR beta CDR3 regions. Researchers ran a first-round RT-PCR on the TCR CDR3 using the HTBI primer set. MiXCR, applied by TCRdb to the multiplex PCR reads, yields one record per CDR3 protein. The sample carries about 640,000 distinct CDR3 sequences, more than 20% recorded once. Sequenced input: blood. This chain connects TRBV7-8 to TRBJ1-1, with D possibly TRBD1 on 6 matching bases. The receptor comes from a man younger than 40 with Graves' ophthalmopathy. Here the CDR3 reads CASSLAYAGEDSGEAFF. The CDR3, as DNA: TGTGCCAGCAGCTTAGCATATGCAGGGGAGGATTCGGGTGAAGCTTTCTTT.